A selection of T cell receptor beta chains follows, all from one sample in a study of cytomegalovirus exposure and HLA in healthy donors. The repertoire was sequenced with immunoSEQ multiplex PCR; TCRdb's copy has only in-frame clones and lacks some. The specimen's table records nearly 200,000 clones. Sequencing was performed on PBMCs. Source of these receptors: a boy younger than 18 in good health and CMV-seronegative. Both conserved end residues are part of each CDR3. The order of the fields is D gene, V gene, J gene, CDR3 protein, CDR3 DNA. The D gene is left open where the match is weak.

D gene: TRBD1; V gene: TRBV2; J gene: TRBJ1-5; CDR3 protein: CASSPAPQGFQPQHF; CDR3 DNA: TGTGCCAGTTCCCCAGCACCACAGGGGTTTCAGCCCCAGCATTTT
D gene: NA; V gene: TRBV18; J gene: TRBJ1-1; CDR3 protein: CASSEGTNTEAFF; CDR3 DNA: TGTGCCAGCTCAGAGGGAACGAACACTGAAGCTTTCTTT
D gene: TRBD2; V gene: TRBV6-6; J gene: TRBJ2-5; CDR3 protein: CASRPMGLGDQYF; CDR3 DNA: TGTGCCAGCAGACCAATGGGACTAGGGGACCAGTACTTC
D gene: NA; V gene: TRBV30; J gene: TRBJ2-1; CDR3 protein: CAFKRGRPGEQFF; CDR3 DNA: TGTGCCTTCAAAAGAGGGAGGCCGGGAGAGCAGTTCTTC
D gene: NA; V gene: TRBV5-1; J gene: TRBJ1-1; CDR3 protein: CASRFGGDINTEAFF; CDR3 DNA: TGCGCCAGCAGATTTGGGGGGGACATAAACACTGAAGCTTTCTTT
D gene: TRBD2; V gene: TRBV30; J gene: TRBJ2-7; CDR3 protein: CAWSVLAGGLYEQYF; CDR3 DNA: TGTGCCTGGAGTGTACTGGCGGGGGGGTTATACGAGCAGTACTTC
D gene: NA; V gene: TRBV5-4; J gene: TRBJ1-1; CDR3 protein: CASSLAYGTPNTEAFF; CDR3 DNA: TGTGCCAGCAGCTTGGCTTACGGGACACCGAACACTGAAGCTTTCTTT
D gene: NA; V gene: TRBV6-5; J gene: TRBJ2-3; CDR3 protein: CASSYGGTTDTQYF; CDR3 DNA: TGTGCCAGCAGTTATGGGGGCACCACAGATACGCAGTATTTT
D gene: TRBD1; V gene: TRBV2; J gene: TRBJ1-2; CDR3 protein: CASSEVDRIYGYTF; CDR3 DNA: TGTGCCAGCAGTGAAGTGGACAGGATCTATGGCTACACCTTC
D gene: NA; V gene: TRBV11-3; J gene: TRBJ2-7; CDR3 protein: CASSSPTGFYEQYF; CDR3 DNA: TGTGCCAGCAGCTCTCCCACAGGTTTCTACGAGCAGTACTTC
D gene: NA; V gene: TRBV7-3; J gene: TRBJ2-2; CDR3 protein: CASSTRGDLSGELFF; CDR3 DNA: TGTGCCAGCAGCACCAGGGGGGACCTTTCCGGGGAGCTGTTTTTT
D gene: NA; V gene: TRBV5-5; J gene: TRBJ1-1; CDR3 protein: CASSQFNTEAFF; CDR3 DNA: TGTGCCAGCAGCCAATTTAACACTGAAGCTTTCTTT
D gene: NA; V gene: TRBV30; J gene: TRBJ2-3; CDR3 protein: CAWGRGFTDTQYF; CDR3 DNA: TGTGCCTGGGGTCGGGGGTTCACAGATACGCAGTATTTT
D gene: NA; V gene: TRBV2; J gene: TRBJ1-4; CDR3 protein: CASSVIDQRNEKLFF; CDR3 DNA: TGTGCCAGCAGTGTAATTGACCAGCGTAATGAAAAACTGTTTTTT
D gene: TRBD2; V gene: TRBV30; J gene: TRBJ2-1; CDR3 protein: CAWSERTELGTMRNNEQFF; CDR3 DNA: TGTGCCTGGAGTGAAAGGACGGAGTTGGGGACTATGAGGAACAATGAGCAGTTCTTC
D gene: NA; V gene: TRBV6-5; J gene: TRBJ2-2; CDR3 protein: CASSYSAGVLSGELFF; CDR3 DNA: TGTGCCAGCAGTTACTCGGCAGGGGTTCTCTCCGGGGAGCTGTTTTTT
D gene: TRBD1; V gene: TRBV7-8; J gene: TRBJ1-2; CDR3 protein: CASSADRGDYGYTF; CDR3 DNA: TGTGCCAGCAGCGCAGACAGGGGGGACTATGGCTACACCTTC
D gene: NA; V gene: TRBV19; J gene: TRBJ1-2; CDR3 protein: CATSADTFYGYTF; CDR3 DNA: TGTGCCACTAGCGCAGACACCTTCTATGGCTACACCTTC
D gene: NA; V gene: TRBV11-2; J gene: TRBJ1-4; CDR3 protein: CASSLTGISPLNEKLFF; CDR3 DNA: TGTGCCAGCAGCCTTACCGGGATCAGCCCCCTTAATGAAAAACTGTTTTTT
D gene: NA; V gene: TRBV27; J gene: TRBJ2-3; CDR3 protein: CASSLRGSPYAQAGPQYF; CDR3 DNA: TGTGCCAGCAGTTTGCGGGGCAGTCCCTACGCCCAGGCAGGCCCGCAGTATTTT
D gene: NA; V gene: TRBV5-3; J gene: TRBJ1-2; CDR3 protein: CARSLLGGYGYTF; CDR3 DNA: TGTGCCAGAAGCTTGTTAGGGGGCTATGGCTACACCTTC
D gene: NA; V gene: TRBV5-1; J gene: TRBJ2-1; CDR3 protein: CASSPIVPSSNEQFF; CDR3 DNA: TGCGCCAGCAGCCCCATAGTCCCCTCGAGCAATGAGCAGTTCTTC
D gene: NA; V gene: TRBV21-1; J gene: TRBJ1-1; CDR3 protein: CASSKVGRGGNTEAFF; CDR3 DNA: TGTGCCAGCAGCAAAGTTGGCAGGGGTGGTAACACTGAAGCTTTCTTT
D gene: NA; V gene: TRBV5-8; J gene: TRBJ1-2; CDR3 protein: CASSSGTYYGYTF; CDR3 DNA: TGTGCCAGCAGCTCCGGGACTTACTATGGCTACACCTTC
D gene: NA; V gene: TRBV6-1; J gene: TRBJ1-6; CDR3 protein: CASSEAGTTTYNSPLHF; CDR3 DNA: TGTGCCAGCAGTGAAGCAGGAACGACTACCTATAATTCACCCCTCCACTTT
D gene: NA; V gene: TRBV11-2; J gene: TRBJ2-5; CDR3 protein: CASNVGGELTQYF; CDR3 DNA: TGTGCCAGCAACGTAGGGGGGGAGCTGACCCAGTACTTC
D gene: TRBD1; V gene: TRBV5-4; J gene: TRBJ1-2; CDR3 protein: CASSTRQGGDYGYTF; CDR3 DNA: TGTGCCAGCAGCACCAGACAGGGGGGGGACTATGGCTACACCTTC
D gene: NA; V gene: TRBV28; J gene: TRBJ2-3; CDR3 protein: CASSPGVREDTQYF; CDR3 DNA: TGTGCCAGCAGTCCGGGCGTCCGGGAAGATACGCAGTATTTT
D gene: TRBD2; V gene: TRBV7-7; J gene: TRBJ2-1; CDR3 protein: CASSSQPGLADNEQFF; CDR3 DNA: TGTGCTAGCAGCTCACAACCGGGACTAGCGGACAATGAGCAGTTCTTC
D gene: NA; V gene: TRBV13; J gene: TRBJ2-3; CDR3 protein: CASSSQDTQYF; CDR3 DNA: TGTGCCAGCAGCTCCCAAGATACGCAGTATTTT
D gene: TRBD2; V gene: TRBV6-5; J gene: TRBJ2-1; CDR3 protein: CASSYSRAGAYNEQFF; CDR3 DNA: TGTGCCAGCAGTTACTCGAGAGCGGGGGCATACAATGAGCAGTTCTTC
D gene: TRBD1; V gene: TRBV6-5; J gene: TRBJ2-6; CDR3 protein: CASSLQGAGGANVLTF; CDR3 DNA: TGTGCCAGCAGTTTACAGGGGGCGGGTGGGGCCAACGTCCTGACTTTC
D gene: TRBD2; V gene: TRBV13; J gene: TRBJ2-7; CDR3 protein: CASSHSGASSYEQYF; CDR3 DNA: TGTGCCAGCAGCCACAGCGGGGCCAGCTCCTACGAGCAGTACTTC
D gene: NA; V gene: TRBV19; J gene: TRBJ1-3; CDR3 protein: CASMRAGGNTIYF; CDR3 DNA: TGTGCCAGTATGAGGGCGGGCGGAAACACCATATATTTT
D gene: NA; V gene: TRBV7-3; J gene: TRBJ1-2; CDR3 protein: CASSLTGGSGYTF; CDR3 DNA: TGTGCCAGCAGTTTGACAGGTGGCTCTGGCTACACCTTC
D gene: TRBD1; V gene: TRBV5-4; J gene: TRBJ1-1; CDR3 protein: CASSYGQGSTEAFF; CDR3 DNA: TGTGCCAGCAGCTATGGACAGGGGAGTACTGAAGCTTTCTTT
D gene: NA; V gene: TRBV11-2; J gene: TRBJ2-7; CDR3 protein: CASSSYAGQSYEQYF; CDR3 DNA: TGTGCCAGCAGTTCCTACGCTGGACAGTCCTACGAGCAGTACTTC
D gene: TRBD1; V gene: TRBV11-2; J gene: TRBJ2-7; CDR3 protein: CASSHPRQGSYEQYF; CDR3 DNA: TGTGCCAGCAGCCACCCCCGACAGGGGTCCTACGAGCAGTACTTC
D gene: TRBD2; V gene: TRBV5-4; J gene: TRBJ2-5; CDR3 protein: CASSLSGGAKTQYF; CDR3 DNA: TGTGCCAGCAGCTTAAGCGGGGGGGCGAAGACCCAGTACTTC
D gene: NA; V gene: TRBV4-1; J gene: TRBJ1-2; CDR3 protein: CASSQARDYTF; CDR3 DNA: TGCGCCAGCAGCCAAGCCAGGGACTACACCTTC
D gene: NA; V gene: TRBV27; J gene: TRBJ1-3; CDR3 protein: CASSFQGPGNTIYF; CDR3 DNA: TGTGCCAGCAGTTTCCAGGGGCCCGGAAACACCATATATTTT
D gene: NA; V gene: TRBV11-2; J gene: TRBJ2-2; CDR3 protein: CASSLDSGELFF; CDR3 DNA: TGTGCCAGCAGCTTAGATAGCGGGGAGCTGTTTTTT
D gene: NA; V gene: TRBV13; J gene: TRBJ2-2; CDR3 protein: CASSARVSTGELFF; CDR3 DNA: TGTGCCAGCAGCGCCAGGGTCTCCACCGGGGAGCTGTTTTTT